Presented here are 14 T cell receptor beta chains from one specimen sequenced in a study of T-cell memory formation after mild COVID-19. TCRdb fed the 5' RACE reads into MiXCR, producing one record per CDR3 protein. The sample shows around 200,000 distinct CDR3 sequences, more than 25% of them seen only once. The material sequenced was PBMCs or a T cell subset sorted from them (not recorded which). The receptors were gathered from an adult woman who had mild COVID-19 (a few samples of this study predate the infection). Cell type and time point are not known.

This clonotype appeared a few times. The J gene is TRBJ1-2, the V gene TRBV4-2, with D maybe TRBD1 (5 bases). The CDR3 extends over 13 amino acids. Per germline, CDR1 LGHNA and CDR2 YNFKEQ. The V end was cut by 3 bases, the J end by 2 bases, with 7 bases between. CDR3 loop: CASSQGVNYGYTF. For the CDR3, the DNA is TGTGCCAGCAGCCAGGGGGTGAACTATGGCTACACCTTC.

The gene calls are TRBV20-1 and TRBJ2-7, with 9 bases aligning to TRBD1. The CDR3 consists of 15 residues. Germline V lookup: CDR1 DFQATT, CDR2 SNEGSKA (reference sequence). V lost 3 bases to trimming and J lost 2 bases; unmatched junction nucleotides: 8. CDR3 protein: CSARAPGQGAYEQYF. CDR3 DNA: TGCAGTGCTAGGGCTCCGGGACAGGGAGCCTACGAGCAGTACTTC.

The J gene is TRBJ2-3, the V gene TRBV19; D unclear. The germline CDR1 and CDR2 sequences are LNHDA and SQIVND (reference sequence). V lost 5 bases to trimming and J lost 4 bases, with 7 bases between them. The CDR3 sequence is 12 residues long. CDR3 sequence: CASSPQPDTQYF. The CDR3 DNA reads TGTGCCAGTAGTCCACAGCCAGATACGCAGTATTTT.

The chain uses TRBV7-9 and TRBJ2-1, with 8 bases lining up with TRBD2. Germline assignment: CDR1 SEHNR and CDR2 FQNEAQ (reference sequence). The CDR3 is made up of 16 amino acids. Germline trimming cut 1 base from V and 4 bases from J; bases unmatched to any gene: 6. This chain's CDR3 is CASSLGFAGGYNEQFF. The CDR3 bases are TGTGCCAGCAGCTTAGGGTTTGCGGGAGGTTACAATGAGCAGTTCTTC. Full variable domain (missing parts from reference TRBV7-9 and TRBJ2-1): DTGVSQNPRHKITKRGQNVTFRCDPISEHNRLYWYRQTLGQGPEFLTYFQNEAQLEKSRLLSDRFSAERPKGSFSTLEIQRTEQGDSAMYLCASSLGFAGGYNEQFFGPGTRLTVL.

This clonotype was detected a few times. The gene calls are TRBV27 and TRBJ2-1; 13 positions agree with TRBD2. The CDR3 runs 18 residues. CDR1 and CDR2 from the germline V gene are MNHEY and SMNVEV (reference sequence). Trimming took 4 bases from V and 3 from J; bases not matched to a gene: 9. The CDR3 coding sequence is TGTGCCAGCAGTTGGACTAGCGGGAGCCTTCTTCTCTACAATGAGCAGTTCTTC. It encodes CASSWTSGSLLLYNEQFF.

The rearrangement uses TRBV5-1 and TRBJ2-5; no clear D. The CDR3 runs 13 residues. Germline loops: CDR1 SGHRS, CDR2 YFSETQ. V was shortened by 5 bases and J by 0 bases, with 8 bases between the two germline ends. The CDR3 region is CASRLSYQETQYF. The CDR3 bases are TGCGCCAGCAGGCTATCGTACCAAGAGACCCAGTACTTC.

This clonotype was detected only a few times. The genes are TRBV7-9 and TRBJ2-3, with 10 nucleotides matching TRBD2. Germline CDR1 SEHNR, CDR2 FQNEAQ (reference sequence). The V gene end was trimmed by 5 bases and the J gene end by 1 base; junction bases not matched to a gene: 6. This CDR3 is 16 amino acids long. DNA for the CDR3: TGTGCCAGCAGCACACCCGGGACTAGCGGCACAGATACGCAGTATTTT. It translates to CASSTPGTSGTDTQYF.

The chain uses TRBV20-1 and TRBJ1-5; 8 bases map to TRBD1. The CDR3 length is 14 residues. The germline V gene encodes CDR1 DFQATT and CDR2 SNEGSKA (reference sequence). The ends lost 0 bases at V and 9 bases at J; junction bases unmatched: 7. CDR3 region: CSAREAGGSRPQHF. CDR3 nucleotides: TGCAGTGCTAGAGAGGCAGGGGGCTCGAGGCCCCAGCATTTT.

A few counts support this clonotype. V is TRBV5-5 and J is TRBJ2-7; a possible D gene is TRBD2 (5 bases). The V and J ends lost 3 bases and 3 bases respectively, with 16 bases between them. Germline CDR1 reads SGHKS; CDR2 reads YYEKEE (reference sequence). This CDR3 is built from 15 residues. Here the CDR3 reads CASSSPVEAIYEQYF. The DNA for the CDR3 is TGTGCCAGCAGCTCCCCGGTGGAGGCTATCTACGAGCAGTACTTC.

The V gene is TRBV15, the J gene TRBJ2-5; no clear D. CDR1 and CDR2 (germline): LNHNV, YYDKDF (reference sequence). Trimming pared 2 bases from V and 5 bases from J, leaving 15 bases between. This CDR3 spans 15 amino acids. In DNA form, the CDR3 reads TGTGCCACCAGCAGAAGAACAACTGGAGTGGAGACCCAGTACTTC. The encoded protein is CATSRRTTGVETQYF.

The rearrangement uses TRBV20-1 and TRBJ2-7; 8 positions agree with TRBD2. The CDR3 extends over 14 amino acids. Looked up from germline, CDR1 is DFQATT and CDR2 is SNEGSKA (reference sequence). The V gene end was trimmed by 8 bases and the J gene end by 3 bases; junction bases not matched to a gene: 12. The CDR3 DNA is TGCAGTACCACTGTAGCGGGGTTGCGCTACGAGCAGTACTTC. This sequence encodes CSTTVAGLRYEQYF.

In this sample, this clonotype turned up a few times. This chain connects TRBV5-8 to TRBJ1-2, with D unresolved. There are 17 residues in the CDR3. V shed 2 bases and J shed 2 bases, with 19 bases lying between them. Germline V gene sequence: CDR1 SGHTS, CDR2 YDEGEE. CDR3 residues: CASSFPTRTTANYGYTF. The CDR3 DNA reads TGTGCCAGCAGCTTCCCGACTCGGACTACTGCAAACTATGGCTACACCTTC. Full variable domain (rest looked up from reference TRBV5-8 and TRBJ1-2): EAGVTQSPTHLIKTRGQQATLRCSPISGHTSVYWYQQALGLGLQFLLWYDEGEERNRGNFPPRFSGRQFPNYSSELNVNALELEDSALYLCASSFPTRTTANYGYTFGSGTRLTVV.

This clonotype was observed a handful of times. This chain connects TRBV12-5 to TRBJ2-7; D is uncertain. Germline V gene sequence: CDR1 LGHNT, CDR2 FRNRAP. The CDR3 has 12 amino acids. Trimming pared 7 bases from V and 4 bases from J, leaving 11 bases between. In DNA form, the CDR3 reads TGTGCTAGTGCCAAAGACGGATACGAGCAGTACTTC. Its translation: CASAKDGYEQYF.

J is TRBJ2-6 and V is TRBV18, with 9 nucleotides matching TRBD1. Per germline, CDR1 KGHSH and CDR2 LQKENI. Trimming removed 3 bases from V and 4 bases from J; junction bases left unmatched: 10. The CDR3 runs 18 residues. The CDR3 nucleotides read TGTGCCAGCTCACCCATCGGGACAGGGTTCGGCGGGGCCAACGTCCTGACTTTC. Its protein is CASSPIGTGFGGANVLTF.